The subject of this entry is one TCR beta chain. Its antigen remains unknown. This entry is derived from a study of shared clonotypes between healthy human individuals. Study-wide findings and caveats: Generation probabilities were higher for clonotypes shared across all four sorted-subset donors than for unshared ones.

From germline, CDR1 is MNHEY and CDR2 SMNVEV (reference sequence). The CDR3 has 13 amino acids. V was clipped by 2 bases and J by 7 bases, with 12 bases between them. Original processing methods: ImmunoSEQ gave junction-only sequences without quality scores, so filtering differed. Using immunoSEQ multiplex PCR, the repertoire was profiled, and TCRdb retains in-frame clones only, with some absent. The V and J calls and clone size come from that table; D and trimming were worked out from the DNA. The sample lists approximately 810,000 clones, 92% seen once, with around 24% in the top ten. Naive CD8 cells, CD45RO-negative and positively selected for CCR7, excluded terminally differentiated effector memory CD45RA+ cells.

The receptor was isolated from a man aged 30 to 45 in good health. Sequenced: naive CD8+ T cells sorted from blood. The V call is TRBV27, the J call TRBJ2-7; D perhaps matches TRBD2 (5 bases). This chain's CDR3 is CASSLTSTGEQYF. The CDR3 nucleotides are TGTGCCAGCAGTTTAACGTCTACGGGGGAGCAGTACTTC.